This is a list of T cell receptor beta chains from one sample in a study of cytomegalovirus exposure and HLA in healthy donors. Measured with immunoSEQ multiplex PCR; TCRdb has only the in-frame clones, and not every one. The sample carries about 120,000 clones, roughly 82% recorded once. The sample consisted of PBMCs. These receptors all stem from a human donor in good health. Each CDR3 is given with its conserved first and last residue. The D gene is left open where the match is weak. A row's size may be missing; if present it is once, few, many or a size class.

v_gene	abundance	j_gene	d_gene	CDR3aa	CDR3nt
TRBV18	NA	TRBJ2-5	NA	CASSPERADVEQYF	TGTGCCAGCTCACCTGAGAGGGCGGATGTGGAGCAGTACTTC
TRBV6-1	NA	TRBJ2-7	TRBD1	CASSWDRGYEQYF	TGTGCCAGCAGTTGGGACAGGGGTTACGAGCAGTACTTC
TRBV6-6	few	TRBJ2-7	NA	CASSYRDGGMEQYF	TGTGCCAGCAGTTACCGGGACGGGGGAATGGAGCAGTACTTC
TRBV6-5	NA	TRBJ1-6	TRBD1	CASSYEGTVNSPLHF	TGTGCCAGCAGTTACGAAGGGACAGTTAATTCACCCCTCCACTTT
TRBV19	few	TRBJ2-5	NA	CASSASVLRETQYF	TGTGCCAGTAGTGCATCGGTCCTACGGGAGACCCAGTACTTC
TRBV19	NA	TRBJ2-1	NA	CASSEVRYNEQFF	TGTGCCAGTAGTGAAGTGAGGTACAATGAGCAGTTCTTC
TRBV11-3	NA	TRBJ1-2	TRBD1	CASSPRDRAAKGYTF	TGTGCCAGCAGCCCTCGGGACAGGGCGGCGAAGGGCTACACCTTC
TRBV7-2	NA	TRBJ2-7	NA	CASSLAPYGSYEQYF	TGTGCCAGCAGCTTAGCGCCCTACGGCTCCTACGAGCAGTACTTC
TRBV12-5	NA	TRBJ1-5	NA	CASGLGPGQPQHF	TGTGCTAGTGGTTTGGGCCCAGGTCAGCCCCAGCATTTT
TRBV27	once	TRBJ2-7	TRBD1	CASSSPGQGFYEQYF	TGTGCCAGCAGTTCACCGGGACAGGGTTTCTACGAGCAGTACTTC
TRBV5-6	NA	TRBJ2-2	TRBD2	CASSLEREGETGELFF	TGTGCCAGCAGCTTGGAGCGGGAAGGGGAAACCGGGGAGCTGTTTTTT
TRBV9	once	TRBJ1-1	NA	CASSVRAGHNTEAFF	TGTGCCAGCAGCGTAAGAGCAGGCCATAACACTGAAGCTTTCTTT
TRBV29-1	NA	TRBJ2-7	TRBD2	CSVEDSGETYEQYF	TGCAGCGTTGAAGATAGCGGGGAAACCTACGAGCAGTACTTC
TRBV18	NA	TRBJ2-3	TRBD1	CASSPQTGSIADTQYF	TGTGCCAGCTCACCCCAGACAGGGAGTATAGCAGATACGCAGTATTTT
TRBV2	NA	TRBJ2-3	NA	CASRTESTDTQYF	TGTGCCAGCCGTACAGAGAGCACAGATACGCAGTATTTT
TRBV16	NA	TRBJ2-7	TRBD2	CASSPRVLAGEQYF	TGTGCCAGCAGCCCCCGGGTGTTAGCGGGCGAGCAGTACTTC
TRBV5-4	NA	TRBJ2-1	TRBD2	CASNPGTSFSGEQFF	TGTGCCAGCAACCCCGGGACTAGCTTTTCGGGGGAGCAGTTCTTC
TRBV18	NA	TRBJ2-7	TRBD1	CASSPPGQLSYEQYF	TGTGCCAGCTCACCTCCGGGACAGCTCTCCTACGAGCAGTACTTC
TRBV9	NA	TRBJ2-5	NA	CASSVGLEETQYF	TGTGCCAGCAGCGTAGGACTGGAAGAGACCCAGTACTTC
TRBV5-4	once	TRBJ2-6	TRBD2	CASSMGGSRTGANVLTF	TGTGCCAGCAGTATGGGCGGGAGCCGGACTGGGGCCAACGTCCTGACTTTC
TRBV19	NA	TRBJ1-5	TRBD1	CASSSRDRPNQPQHF	TGTGCCAGTAGTAGCCGGGACAGGCCCAATCAGCCCCAGCATTTT
TRBV5-1	once	TRBJ2-3	NA	CASSLASSGTDTQYF	TGCGCCAGCAGCTTGGCGTCTAGCGGCACAGATACGCAGTATTTT
TRBV15	NA	TRBJ2-5	TRBD2	CATSRVGSGIFQETQYF	TGTGCCACCAGCAGAGTAGGTAGCGGGATATTCCAAGAGACCCAGTACTTC
TRBV2	NA	TRBJ2-7	TRBD1	CASSRDRSTYEQYF	TGTGCCAGCAGTCGGGACAGGTCGACCTACGAGCAGTACTTC
TRBV5-1	NA	TRBJ1-1	NA	CASSGGTSGTEAFF	TGCGCCAGCAGCGGGGGGACTTCGGGCACTGAAGCTTTCTTT
TRBV6-5	NA	TRBJ1-2	TRBD1	CASSYEADRGIGYTF	TGTGCCAGCAGTTATGAGGCGGACAGGGGAATAGGCTACACCTTC
TRBV7-9	once	TRBJ2-1	NA	CASTLTSHEQFF	TGTGCCAGCACCTTGACTTCCCATGAGCAGTTCTTC
TRBV19	NA	TRBJ2-7	TRBD1	CASSIGTAYEQYF	TGTGCCAGTAGTATCGGGACAGCCTACGAGCAGTACTTC
TRBV7-3	NA	TRBJ2-5	TRBD2	CASSLGTSGRVGETQYF	TGTGCCAGCAGCCTAGGGACTAGCGGGAGGGTGGGTGAGACCCAGTACTTC
TRBV28	NA	TRBJ2-7	TRBD1	CASSLKQGASYEQYF	TGTGCCAGCAGTTTAAAACAGGGGGCGAGCTACGAGCAGTACTTC
TRBV7-9	NA	TRBJ2-7	NA	CASSFGGIRYEQYF	TGTGCCAGCAGCTTCGGCGGGATCCGTTACGAGCAGTACTTC
TRBV5-8	NA	TRBJ1-2	NA	CASSRRQNYGYTF	TGTGCCAGCAGCCGTCGACAGAACTATGGCTACACCTTC
TRBV29-1	few	TRBJ1-2	NA	CSVWGGNYGYTF	TGCAGCGTTTGGGGGGGGAACTATGGCTACACCTTC
TRBV10-3	NA	TRBJ2-1	TRBD2	CAISVTSGSGDEQLF	TGTGCCATCAGTGTCACTAGCGGGAGTGGCGATGAGCAGCTCTTC
TRBV10-3	once	TRBJ2-1	TRBD2	CAISGTENSGSGFYNEQFF	TGTGCCATCAGTGGAACAGAGAATAGCGGGAGTGGTTTCTACAATGAGCAGTTCTTC
TRBV7-2	NA	TRBJ2-5	TRBD2	CASSILIAGSQETQYF	TGTGCCAGCAGCATTCTAATAGCGGGGTCTCAAGAGACCCAGTACTTC
TRBV6-4	NA	TRBJ1-1	TRBD1	CARHPGQAANTEAFF	TGTGCCAGGCATCCGGGACAGGCGGCGAACACTGAAGCTTTCTTT
TRBV18	NA	TRBJ1-2	NA	CASSPRVRGYTF	TGTGCCAGCTCACCCAGGGTGAGGGGCTACACCTTC
TRBV7-2	few	TRBJ2-1	NA	CASSSGVGGSSYNEQFF	TGTGCCAGCAGCTCCGGGGTGGGGGGAAGCTCCTACAATGAGCAGTTCTTC
TRBV29-1	NA	TRBJ2-6	NA	CSVSGTGSSGANVLTF	TGCAGCGTTTCCGGGACTGGGAGCTCTGGGGCCAACGTCCTGACTTTC
TRBV18	NA	TRBJ2-6	TRBD1	CASSPLPQGLGQIDDVLTF	TGTGCCAGCTCACCACTCCCTCAAGGCTTGGGACAGATTGACGACGTCCTGACTTTC
TRBV5-1	NA	TRBJ2-4	TRBD2	CASSPTRGGSAKNIQYF	TGCGCCAGCAGCCCTACTCGGGGGGGGTCAGCCAAAAACATTCAGTACTTC
TRBV27	few	TRBJ1-6	NA	CASKGGAYSPLHF	TGTGCCAGCAAGGGTGGGGCGTATTCACCCCTCCACTTT
TRBV2	NA	TRBJ1-1	NA	CASRVQGHANTEAFF	TGTGCCAGCAGGGTTCAGGGCCATGCGAACACTGAAGCTTTCTTT
TRBV7-2	few	TRBJ2-5	TRBD1	CASSRIDRGQYF	TGTGCCAGCAGCCGCATCGACAGGGGCCAGTACTTC
TRBV27	NA	TRBJ2-7	NA	CASSSMTRSSYEQYF	TGTGCCAGCAGTTCCATGACCCGGAGCTCCTACGAGCAGTACTTC
TRBV29-1	NA	TRBJ1-1	NA	CSVDSGRKGLMNTEAFF	TGCAGCGTTGATTCTGGACGGAAGGGGCTGATGAACACTGAAGCTTTCTTT
TRBV5-1	NA	TRBJ2-7	NA	CASSSPGRNYEQYF	TGCGCCAGCAGCTCTCCGGGTCGAAACTACGAGCAGTACTTC
TRBV19	few	TRBJ1-1	NA	CASRRQARENTEAFF	TGTGCCAGCCGTCGACAGGCGAGGGAAAACACTGAAGCTTTCTTT
TRBV5-1	NA	TRBJ1-1	NA	CASSFRGGREAFF	TGCGCCAGCAGCTTTAGGGGGGGGCGGGAGGCTTTCTTT